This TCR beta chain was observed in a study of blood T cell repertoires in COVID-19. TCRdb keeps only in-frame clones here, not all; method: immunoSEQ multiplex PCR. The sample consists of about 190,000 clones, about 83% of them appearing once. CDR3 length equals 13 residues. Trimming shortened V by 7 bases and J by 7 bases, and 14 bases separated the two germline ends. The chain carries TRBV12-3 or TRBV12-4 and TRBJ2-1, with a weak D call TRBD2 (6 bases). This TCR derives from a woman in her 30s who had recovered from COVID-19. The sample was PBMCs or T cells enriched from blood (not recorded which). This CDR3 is CASTKLAGNEQFF. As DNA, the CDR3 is TGTGCCAGCACCAAACTAGCCGGGAATGAGCAGTTCTTC.